This TCR beta chain was profiled in a study of OX40 agonist ivuxolimab in advanced cancers. TCRdb's copy holds only in-frame clones and misses some; the assay was immunoSEQ multiplex PCR. The sample includes 50,000 to 60,000 clones, roughly 77% of them seen just once. A few counts support this clone. The CDR3 length is 16 residues. In germline, CDR1 is LNHDA, CDR2 SQIVND (reference sequence). Trimming removed 2 bases from V and 6 bases from J; junction bases left unmatched: 8. The chain links TRBV19 to TRBJ2-1; 9 bases match TRBD1. This material consisted of CD4+ or CD8+ T cells sorted from blood, taken in a trial of the OX40 agonist ivuxolimab. The source is an adult with an advanced solid tumor such as melanoma, head and neck, liver or kidney cancer. CDR3 amino acids: CASSITGGQVFNEQFF. CDR3 bases: TGTGCCAGTAGTATAACAGGGGGCCAGGTATTCAATGAGCAGTTCTTC.